In its sample, the clone carrying this TCR beta chain was seen many times. This specimen belongs to a study of read filtering for tumor transcriptome and immune sequencing. From approximately 430 ng of RNA, a library with molecular barcoded alpha/delta and beta/gamma adaptors was made. TCRdb reprocessed the reads via MiXCR and lists one record per CDR3 protein. The table includes approximately 43,000 distinct CDR3 sequences, 13% detected once. V lost 8 bases, J lost 3 bases, and 14 bases lay in between. This CDR3 region has 12 residues. Germline CDR1 and CDR2: SQVTM and ANQGSEA. Specimen: a population of CD138-negative cells sorted from bone marrow. V usage is TRBV29-1 and J usage is TRBJ2-7, with a weak D call TRBD1 (5 bases). The sequence came from a donor at least 40 years old with multiple myeloma. The CDR3 nucleotides are TGCAGCCTCGACAGTACGAACTACGAGCAGTACTTC. Translating it yields CSLDSTNYEQYF.